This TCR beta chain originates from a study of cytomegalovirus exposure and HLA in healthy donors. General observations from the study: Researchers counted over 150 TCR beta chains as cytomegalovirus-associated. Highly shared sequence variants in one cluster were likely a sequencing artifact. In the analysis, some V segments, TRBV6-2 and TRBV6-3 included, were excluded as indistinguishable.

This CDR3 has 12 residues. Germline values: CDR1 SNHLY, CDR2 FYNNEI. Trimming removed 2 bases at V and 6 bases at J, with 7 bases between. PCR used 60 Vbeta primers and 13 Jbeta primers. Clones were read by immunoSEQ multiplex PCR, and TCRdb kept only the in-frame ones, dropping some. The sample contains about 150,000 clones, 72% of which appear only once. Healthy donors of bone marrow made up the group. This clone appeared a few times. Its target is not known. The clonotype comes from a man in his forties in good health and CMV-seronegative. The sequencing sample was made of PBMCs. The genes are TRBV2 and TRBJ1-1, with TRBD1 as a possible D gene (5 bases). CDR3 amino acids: CASSEWGPEAFF. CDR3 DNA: TGTGCCAGCAGTGAATGGGGCCCTGAAGCTTTCTTT.